The present entry profiles one T cell receptor (beta chain) with its context. This sample stems from a study of blood T cell repertoires in COVID-19. About the research overall: The United States, Italy and Spain supplied acute and convalescent COVID-19 samples. Nucleic acid was either cDNA or gDNA, and it came from T cells, B-cell-depleted T cells, or PBMCs.

The germline V gene encodes CDR1 MGHRA and CDR2 YSYEKL. The CDR3 extends over 16 amino acids. The V and J ends lost 0 bases and 4 bases, in that order; junction bases with no gene match: 3. In the original workflow: Amplification with reference gene primers provided the estimates of nucleated cell counts. TCRdb keeps only in-frame clones here, not all; method: immunoSEQ multiplex PCR. V, J and clone size are those of that table, while D and trimming were read from the DNA. The sample holds about 160,000 clones; 77% are singletons and the top ten take approximately 2.6%. The chain employs TRBV4-1 and TRBJ2-2; 9 positions agree with TRBD2. This receptor was obtained from a man in his 70s with acute or convalescent COVID-19. Input material: peripheral blood. In DNA, the CDR3 is TGCGCCAGCAGCCAAGAAGCTAGCGGGGCCACCGGGGAGCTGTTTTTT. This sequence encodes CASSQEASGATGELFF.